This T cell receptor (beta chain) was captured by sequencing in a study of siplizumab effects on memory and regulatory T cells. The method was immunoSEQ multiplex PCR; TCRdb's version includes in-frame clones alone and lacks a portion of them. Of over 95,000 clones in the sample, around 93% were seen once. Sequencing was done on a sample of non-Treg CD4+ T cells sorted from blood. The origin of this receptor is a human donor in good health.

Written as DNA, the CDR3 is TGTGCCACCAGCAGAGAAAAGCACGGCTATGGCTACACCTTC. Translating it yields CATSREKHGYGYTF. The chain combines TRBV15 with TRBJ1-2; D call uncertain. Between the trimmed V and J ends, which lost 0 bases and 4 bases, there was a span of 9 bases. From germline, CDR1 is LNHNV and CDR2 YYDKDF (reference sequence). The CDR3 runs to 14 residues. The full variable domain, in which reference TRBV15 and TRBJ1-2 provide the parts outside the CDR3, is DAMVIQNPRYQVTQFGKPVTLSCSQTLNHNVMYWYQQKSSQAPKLLFHYYDKDFNNEADTPDNFQSRRPNTSFCFLDIRSPGLGDTAMYLCATSREKHGYGYTFGSGTRLTVV.